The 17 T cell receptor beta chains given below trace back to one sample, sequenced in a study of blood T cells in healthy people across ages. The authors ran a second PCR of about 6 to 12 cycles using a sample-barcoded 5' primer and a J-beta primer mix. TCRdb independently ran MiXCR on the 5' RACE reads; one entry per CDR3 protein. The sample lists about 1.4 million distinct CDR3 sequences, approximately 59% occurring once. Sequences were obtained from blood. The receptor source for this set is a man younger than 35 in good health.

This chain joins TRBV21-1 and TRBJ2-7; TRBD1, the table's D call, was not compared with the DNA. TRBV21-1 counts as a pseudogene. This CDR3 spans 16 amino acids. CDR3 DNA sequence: TGTGCCAGCCCGAACACCACAGGGAGTACTTGGCACGAGCAGTACTTC. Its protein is CASPNTTGSTWHEQYF.

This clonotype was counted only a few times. The CDR3 is CASSPHIRDSGTEQFF. The CDR3 coding sequence is TGTGCCAGCAGCCCCCACATCAGGGACAGCGGGACTGAGCAGTTCTTC. The chain carries TRBV9 and TRBJ2-1; D may correspond to TRBD1 or TRBD2 (7 bases each). The CDR3 is made up of 16 amino acids. Trimming took 4 bases from V and 9 from J, leaving 23 bases between them. Germline assignment: CDR1 SGDLS and CDR2 YYNGEE.

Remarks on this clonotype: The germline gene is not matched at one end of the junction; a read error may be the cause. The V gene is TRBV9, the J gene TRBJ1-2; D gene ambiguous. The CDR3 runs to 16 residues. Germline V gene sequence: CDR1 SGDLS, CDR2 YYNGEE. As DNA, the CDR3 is TGTGCCAACAGCGTAGCTCGGGCGCGGACCCTATATGGCTACACCTTC. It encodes CANSVARARTLYGYTF.

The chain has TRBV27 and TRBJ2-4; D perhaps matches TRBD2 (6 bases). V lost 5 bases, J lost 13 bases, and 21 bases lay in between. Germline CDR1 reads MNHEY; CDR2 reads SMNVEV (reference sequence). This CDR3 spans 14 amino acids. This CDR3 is CASSLPGLAREQYF. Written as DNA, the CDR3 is TGTGCCAGCAGTCTGCCGGGACTCGCACGGGAGCAGTACTTC.

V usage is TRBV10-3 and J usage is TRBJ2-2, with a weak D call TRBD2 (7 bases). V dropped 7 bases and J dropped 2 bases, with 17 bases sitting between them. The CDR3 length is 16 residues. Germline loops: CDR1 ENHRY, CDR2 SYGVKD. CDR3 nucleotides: TGTGCCATCACCCGGGGGCTAGCGGTAAACACCGGGGAGCTGTTTTTT. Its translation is CAITRGLAVNTGELFF.

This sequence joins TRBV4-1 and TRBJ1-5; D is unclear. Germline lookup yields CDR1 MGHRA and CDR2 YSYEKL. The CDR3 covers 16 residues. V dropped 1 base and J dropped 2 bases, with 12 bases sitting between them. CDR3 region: CASSQVFGQGNQPQHF. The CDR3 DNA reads TGCGCCAGCAGCCAAGTGTTTGGGCAGGGCAATCAGCCCCAGCATTTT.

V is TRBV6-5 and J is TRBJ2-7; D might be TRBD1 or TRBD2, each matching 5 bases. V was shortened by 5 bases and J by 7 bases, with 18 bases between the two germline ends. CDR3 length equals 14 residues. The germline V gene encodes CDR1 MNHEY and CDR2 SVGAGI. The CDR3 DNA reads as TGTGCCAGCAGTCACCGGGACGGCGGATCGGAGCAGTACTTC. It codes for CASSHRDGGSEQYF.

The CDR3 DNA sequence: TGCAGTGCTAGACGGGCCGGGATCGACCTCAATGAGCAGTACTTC. This gives the protein CSARRAGIDLNEQYF. This chain joins TRBV20-1 and TRBJ2-5; TRBD2 might be the D (5 bases). The V gene lost 2 bases and the J gene lost 11 bases, with 24 bases spanning the gap. The CDR3 runs 15 residues. In germline, CDR1 is DFQATT, CDR2 SNEGSKA (reference sequence).

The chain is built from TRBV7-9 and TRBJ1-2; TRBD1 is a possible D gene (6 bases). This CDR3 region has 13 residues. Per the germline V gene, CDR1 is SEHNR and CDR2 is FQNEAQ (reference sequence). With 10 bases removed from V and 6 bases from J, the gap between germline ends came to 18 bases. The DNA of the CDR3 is TGTGCCACGAACGGGGAAACAGGGAATGGCTACACCTTC. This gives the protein CATNGETGNGYTF.

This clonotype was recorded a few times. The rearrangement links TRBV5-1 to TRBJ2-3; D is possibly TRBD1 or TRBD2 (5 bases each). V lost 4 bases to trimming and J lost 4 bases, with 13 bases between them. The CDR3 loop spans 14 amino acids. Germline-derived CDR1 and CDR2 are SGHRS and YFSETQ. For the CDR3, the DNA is TGCGCCAGCAGCCTCACCGGGACCGCAGATACGCAGTATTTT. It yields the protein CASSLTGTADTQYF.

The CDR3 DNA is TGTGCCACCAGTGATTTGTACGGCGGGGAGCTGTTTTTT. This gives the protein CATSDLYGGELFF. J is TRBJ2-2 and V is TRBV24-1; unclear D gene. CDR3 size: 13 residues. The V and J ends lost 0 bases and 7 bases respectively, with 5 bases between them. Germline loops: CDR1 KGHDR, CDR2 SFDVKD.

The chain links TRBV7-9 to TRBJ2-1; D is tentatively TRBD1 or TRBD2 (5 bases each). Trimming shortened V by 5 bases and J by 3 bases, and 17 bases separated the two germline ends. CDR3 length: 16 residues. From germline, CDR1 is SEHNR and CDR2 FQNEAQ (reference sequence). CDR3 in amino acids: CASSLSGTGYYNEQFF. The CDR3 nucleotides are TGTGCCAGCAGCCTATCCGGGACCGGATACTACAATGAGCAGTTCTTC.

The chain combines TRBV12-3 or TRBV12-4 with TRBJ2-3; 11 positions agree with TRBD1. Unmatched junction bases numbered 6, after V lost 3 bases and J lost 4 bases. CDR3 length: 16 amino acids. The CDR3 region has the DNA TGTGCCAGCAGTTTGCAGGACAGGGGGCGAGCAGATACGCAGTATTTT. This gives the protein CASSLQDRGRADTQYF.

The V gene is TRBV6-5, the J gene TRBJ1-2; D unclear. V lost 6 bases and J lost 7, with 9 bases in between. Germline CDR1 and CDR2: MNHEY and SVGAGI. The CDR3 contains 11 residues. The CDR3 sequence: CASRSRAGYTF. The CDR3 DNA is TGTGCCAGCAGATCCAGAGCTGGCTACACCTTC.

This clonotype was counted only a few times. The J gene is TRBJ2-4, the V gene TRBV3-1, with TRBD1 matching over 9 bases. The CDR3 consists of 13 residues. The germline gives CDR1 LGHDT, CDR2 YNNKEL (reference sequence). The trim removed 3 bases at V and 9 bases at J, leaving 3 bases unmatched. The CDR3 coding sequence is TGTGCCAGCAGCCACGGGACAGGGAGCATTCAGTACTTC. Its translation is CASSHGTGSIQYF.

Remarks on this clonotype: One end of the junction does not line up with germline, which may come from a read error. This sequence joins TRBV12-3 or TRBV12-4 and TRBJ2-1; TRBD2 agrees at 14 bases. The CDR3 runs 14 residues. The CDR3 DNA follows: TGTGCCAACAGTTGGGGACTAGCGGGAGTTGAGCAGTTCTTC. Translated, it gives CANSWGLAGVEQFF.

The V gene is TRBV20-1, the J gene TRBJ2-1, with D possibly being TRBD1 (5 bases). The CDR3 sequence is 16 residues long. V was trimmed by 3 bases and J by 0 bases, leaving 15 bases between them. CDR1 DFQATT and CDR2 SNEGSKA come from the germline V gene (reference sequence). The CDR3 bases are TGCAGTGCTAGTGGAGCTCAGGGCCCCTCCTACAATGAGCAGTTCTTC. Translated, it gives CSASGAQGPSYNEQFF.